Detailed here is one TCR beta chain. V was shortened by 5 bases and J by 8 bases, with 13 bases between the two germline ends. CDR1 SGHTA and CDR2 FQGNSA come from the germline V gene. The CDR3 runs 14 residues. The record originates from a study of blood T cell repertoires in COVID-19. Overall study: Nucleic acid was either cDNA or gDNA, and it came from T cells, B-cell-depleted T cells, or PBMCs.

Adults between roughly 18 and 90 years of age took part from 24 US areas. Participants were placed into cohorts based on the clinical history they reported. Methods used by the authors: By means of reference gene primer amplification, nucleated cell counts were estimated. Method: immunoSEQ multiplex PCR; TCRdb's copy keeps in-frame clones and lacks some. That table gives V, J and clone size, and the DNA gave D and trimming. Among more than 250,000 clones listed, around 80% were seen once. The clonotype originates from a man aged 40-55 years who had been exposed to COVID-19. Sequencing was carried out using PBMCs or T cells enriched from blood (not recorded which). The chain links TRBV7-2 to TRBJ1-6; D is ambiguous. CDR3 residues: CASSLQAWDSPLHF. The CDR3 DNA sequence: TGTGCCAGCAGCCTGCAGGCCTGGGATTCACCCCTCCACTTT.